The 10 T cell receptor beta chains presented below share a single source sample, sequenced in a study of T cell responses to AZD1222 COVID-19 vaccine. The table came from immunoSEQ multiplex PCR; TCRdb's copy has only in-frame clones and leaves some out. The sample yields some 120,000 clones, 80% to 95% seen once. The source was peripheral blood, collected 28 days after the second AZD1222 dose. Every receptor here comes from an adult who received the AZD1222 COVID-19 vaccine.

This clone was seen a single time. The rearrangement uses TRBV12-3 or TRBV12-4 and TRBJ2-3; unclear D gene. This CDR3 contains 13 residues. The V gene lost 2 bases and the J gene lost 2 bases, with 5 bases spanning the gap. The CDR3 protein is CASSLTDTDTQYF. DNA of the CDR3: TGTGCCAGCAGTTTAACCGACACAGATACGCAGTATTTT.

J is TRBJ2-2 and V is TRBV6-5; no firm D call. This CDR3 region has 14 residues. Trimming left V 8 bases short and J 0 bases short, with 10 bases between. Germline values: CDR1 MNHEY, CDR2 SVGAGI. As DNA, the CDR3 is TGTGCCAGCGAACGATTCGCGAACACCGGGGAGCTGTTTTTT. Translating it yields CASERFANTGELFF.

This clone was counted between two and nine times. The J gene is TRBJ1-2, the V gene TRBV27, with D tentatively TRBD1 (6 bases). V was pared by 3 bases and J by 6 bases, with 11 bases between. The CDR3 contains 13 residues. Germline CDR1 and CDR2: MNHEY and SMNVEV (reference sequence). The CDR3, as DNA: TGTGCCAGCAGTTTTATAACAGGGAATGGCTACACCTTC. Its translation: CASSFITGNGYTF.

This clone has only one observation. V gene TRBV7-2 combines with J gene TRBJ1-1, with D possibly matching TRBD1 (6 bases). Germline CDR1 is SGHTA and CDR2 is FQGNSA. This CDR3 is built from 14 residues. Trimming cost V 5 bases and J 1 base, with 11 bases left between them. CDR3 amino acids: CASSNQGTNTEAFF. As DNA, the CDR3 is TGTGCCAGCAGCAACCAGGGGACGAACACTGAAGCTTTCTTT.

The V call is TRBV19, the J call TRBJ2-1, with 9 bases identical to TRBD1. The CDR3 sequence is 16 residues long. J gave up 4 bases and V 1 base, and 5 bases lay outside the gene matches. CDR1 and CDR2 from the germline V gene are LNHDA and SQIVND (reference sequence). The CDR3 DNA reads TGTGCCAGTAGTATAGTAGGGGACAGGGTATACAATGAGCAGTTCTTC. Translation: CASSIVGDRVYNEQFF.

This clone has a single count. The chain combines TRBV28 with TRBJ2-1, with D possibly TRBD2 on 5 matching bases. Trimming pared 7 bases from V and 7 bases from J, leaving 8 bases between. Germline V gene lookup returns CDR1 MDHEN and CDR2 SYDVKM. The CDR3 covers 11 residues. The CDR3 nucleotides read TGTGCCAGCACCCGGGGTAATGAGCAGTTCTTC. Amino acids: CASTRGNEQFF.

The rearrangement joins TRBV3-1 (or the pseudogene TRBV3-2) to TRBJ1-4; D perhaps matches TRBD1 (5 bases). The germline V gene encodes CDR1 LGHDT and CDR2 YNNKEL (reference sequence). Trimming cost V 2 bases and J 6 bases, with 22 bases left between them. This CDR3 is 18 amino acids long. Here the CDR3 DNA reads TGTGCCAGCAGCCAATCCTGGGACGGAAGAAGGGGTCATGAAAAACTGTTTTTT. Protein sequence: CASSQSWDGRRGHEKLFF.

V and J are TRBV24-1 and TRBJ2-1; 7 bases are a match to TRBD2. Germline lookup yields CDR1 KGHDR and CDR2 SFDVKD. Trimming at V came to 12 bases and at J to 4 bases, leaving 8 bases not matched to a gene. The CDR3 totals 13 residues. This chain's CDR3 is CAPEWGGYNEQFF. As DNA, the CDR3 is TGTGCCCCCGAGTGGGGGGGTTACAATGAGCAGTTCTTC.

Notes on this clone: The identical CDR3 is also encoded by other nucleotide sequences in the sample. This sequence joins TRBV4-1 and TRBJ2-1; 7 positions agree with TRBD1. Germline V gene lookup returns CDR1 MGHRA and CDR2 YSYEKL. With 1 base clipped from V and 5 bases from J, the junction kept 2 bases outside the gene matches. The CDR3 is made up of 14 amino acids. This CDR3 is CASSQGTGNNEQFF. The CDR3 DNA follows: TGCGCCAGCAGCCAAGGGACAGGAAACAATGAGCAGTTCTTC.

The chain joins TRBV5-1 to TRBJ2-1; 9 bases line up with TRBD2. V lost 1 base and J lost 5; bases outside the gene matches: 7. Germline V gene sequence: CDR1 SGHRS, CDR2 YFSETQ. The CDR3 loop spans 16 amino acids. CDR3 nucleotide sequence: TGCGCCAGCAGCTTGCTACCCAGCGGGAGGAACAATGAGCAGTTCTTC. Its protein is CASSLLPSGRNNEQFF.